This T cell receptor (beta chain) was sequenced for a study of CD8+ T cells in alopecia areata (dated by TCRdb to between 2018 and 2020). Regarding the study in general: The treated patients took part in an open-label pilot trial in which moderate-to-severe alopecia areata was treated with oral tofacitinib at 5 to 10 mg twice daily. Scalp clonality was compared across normal scalp (n=4), patchy alopecia areata scalp (n=8), and alopecia totalis/universalis scalp (n=8). RNA was extracted with the PAXgene miRNA kit for fixed scalp, the miRNeasy kit for PBMCs, and the RNeasy kit for mouse skin. In humans, TCRbeta sequencing was performed on scalp tissue and on sorted CD4+ and CD8+ peripheral blood T cells from healthy controls and from patients with patchy or totalis/universalis alopecia areata. The SALT score, which quantifies the percentage of affected scalp surface area, was used to measure disease severity in treated patients. Tofacitinib was given for 6 to 18 months, followed by 6 months of follow-up off drug to assess delayed response and recurrence. TCRbeta CDR3 regions were amplified by immunoSEQ multiplex PCR with 35 Vbeta forward and 13 Jbeta reverse primers. Tofacitinib-treated patients had biopsies at baseline and at 4 and 24 weeks of treatment, with a later scalp biopsy in several patients. High-throughput TCRbeta sequencing was used to examine T cell clonal expansion in alopecia areata in both the C3H/HeJ mouse model and human patients. What the authors observed across the whole study: During tofacitinib treatment, many expanded lesional clones remained in scalp and blood, and this persistence may partly explain relapse after treatment is stopped. Lesional scalp, especially in alopecia totalis/universalis, showed higher clonality and more expanded CD8+ clones than normal scalp, suggesting antigenic drive. Unlike mouse skin, where gammadelta T cells dominate, normal human skin contains resident alphabeta T cells that get sequenced too, which complicates analysis of the scalp TCR repertoire. Tofacitinib significantly lowered scalp clonality and the number of expanded CD8+ clones among the top 100 scalp clones. Compared with mice, TCR sequences shared between patients were less clear, possibly partly because of HLA diversity across the patient population. The treated cohort was small, with a single nonresponder, so links between baseline CD8+ expansion and response need larger studies.

Looking up the germline V gene (reference sequence) yields CDR1 SEHNR and CDR2 FQNEAQ. Including cysteine and phenylalanine, the CDR3 has 11 amino acids. Only the CDR3 part of the read is kept: 33 bases, read in frame from the first base. Trimming at the junction amounts to 2 bases on V and 4 bases on J, and the germline ends lie 1 base apart. The library was produced with the immunoSEQ multiplex PCR assay. RNA was extracted from all samples and reverse transcribed into cDNA, which served as template for TCR sequencing. SuperScript III was used for first-strand cDNA synthesis, primed with a 2:1 mix of oligo-dT and random hexamers. A synthetic immune receptor repertoire was used to measure amplification bias, and any remaining bias was corrected computationally. Per the source publication's procedure: After raw reads were preprocessed to remove errors, the CDR3 was defined following IMGT conventions as running from the conserved cysteine to phenylalanine. To get clonality, Shannon entropy was normalized by log2 of the number of productive unique TCRs and the result was subtracted from 1. Whether scalp clones were CD4 or CD8 was inferred by matching scalp TCRbeta sequences against CD4 and CD8 repertoires sorted from blood. In TCRdb, the immuneACCESS table is reduced to in-frame sequences with V and J assigned. These tables do not hold every clone; where another copy was compared, an unresolved V gene accounts for under half, and the others remain unexplained. D and trimming were read from the DNA, whereas the V and J calls and clone size are those reported in that table. The sample table contains approximately 180,000 clones; only one count was recorded for 60% of them. Approximately 1% of the sample lies in the top ten.

The meaning of the sample's time point label: around 22 weeks on oral tofacitinib. Explained via the paper, the treatment or condition label denotes: oral pan-JAK inhibitor, 5-10 mg twice daily. Peripheral blood and lesional scalp punch biopsies were obtained from patients with alopecia areata. PBMCs were isolated by density centrifugation and stained for CD3, CD4 and CD8, after which CD4+ and CD8+ T cells were sorted on a FACSAria. Turning to this clone: Its antigen is currently not known. Base qualities are missing; no much larger clone stands one base away.

This clonotype originated in a human donor with alopecia areata. The sample here was CD4+ T cells sorted from blood, taken at week 24, from a patient treated with tofacitinib. The rearrangement combines TRBV7-9 with TRBJ2-3; the D gene is unclear. CDR3 sequence: CASSLPDTQYF. At the DNA level, the sequence is TGTGCCAGCAGCTTACCAGATACGCAGTATTTT.